This TCR beta chain was sequenced in a study of T-cell reconstitution after alpha-beta-depleted transplantation in children. During its preparation, the TCRbeta library received unique molecular identifiers. From the PCR reads, TCRdb called clonotypes with MiXCR, one entry per CDR3 protein. The sample lists around 490,000 distinct CDR3 sequences, about an eighth occurring once. Findings and limits, study-wide: Elevated TCRbeta diversity at day 60 was traced, in some patients, to surviving recipient T cells and thymic progenitors. Hyperexpanded clones declined; after one year, newly produced T cells mostly supplied diversity.

The sample holds many counts of this clonotype. Its antigen is still unknown. From germline, CDR1 is SQVTM and CDR2 ANQGSEA. The V and J ends lost 4 bases and 5 bases respectively, with 5 bases between them. The CDR3 runs to 11 residues. The sequenced sample was PBMCs, mostly from graft donor cells, obtained 180 days after TCRalphabeta/CD19-depleted stem cell transplant. The sequence derives from a female patient aged 2-10 years who had a stem cell transplant for aplastic anemia, so the T cells may come from the graft donor. The chain joins TRBV29-1 to TRBJ2-2; no clear D gene. The CDR3 sequence is CSVGATGELFF. The CDR3 region has the DNA TGCAGCGTTGGGGCGACCGGGGAGCTGTTTTTT.